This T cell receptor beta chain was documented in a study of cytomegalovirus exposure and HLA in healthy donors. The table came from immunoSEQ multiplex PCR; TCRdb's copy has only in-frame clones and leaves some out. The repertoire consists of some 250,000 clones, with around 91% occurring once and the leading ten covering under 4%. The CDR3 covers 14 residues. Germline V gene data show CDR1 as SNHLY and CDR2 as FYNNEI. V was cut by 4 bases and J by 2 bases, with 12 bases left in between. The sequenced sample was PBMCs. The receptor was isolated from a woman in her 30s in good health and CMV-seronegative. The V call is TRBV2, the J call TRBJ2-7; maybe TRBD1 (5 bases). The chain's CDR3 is CASSGSRGTYEQYF. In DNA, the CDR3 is TGTGCCAGCAGTGGTAGTAGGGGTACCTACGAGCAGTACTTC.